One and the same sample provided the 13 T cell receptor beta chains below, sequenced in a study of blood T cell repertoires in COVID-19. Clones were read by immunoSEQ multiplex PCR, and TCRdb kept only the in-frame ones, dropping some. The data hold 250,000 to 300,000 clones, with about 87% observed a single time. Specimen: peripheral blood. The receptors come from a woman aged 50 to 60 with COVID-19, enrolled during active disease.

The V call is TRBV13, the J call TRBJ1-2; a possible D gene is TRBD1 (5 bases). V gave up 4 bases and J gave up 4 bases, with 10 bases separating them. There are 13 residues in the CDR3. CDR1 and CDR2 (germline): PRHDT, FYEKMQ (reference sequence). The CDR3 region is CASSSRTRYGYTF. The CDR3 DNA sequence: TGTGCCAGCAGCTCAAGGACACGCTATGGCTACACCTTC.

The chain has TRBV27 and TRBJ2-1; 10 nucleotides match TRBD1. The CDR3 has 15 residues. Unmatched junction bases numbered 5, after V lost 5 bases and J lost 4 bases. Per the germline V gene, CDR1 is MNHEY and CDR2 is SMNVEV (reference sequence). The CDR3 DNA is TGTGCCAGCAGTAGAGACAGGGGGCCTTACAATGAGCAGTTCTTC. Translated: CASSRDRGPYNEQFF.

This chain connects TRBV9 to TRBJ1-1; 8 bases match TRBD1. V shed 4 bases and J 2 bases; nucleotides not matched to a gene: 4. The CDR3 sequence is 14 residues long. Germline V gene sequence: CDR1 SGDLS, CDR2 YYNGEE. This chain's CDR3 is CASSIGQGNTEAFF. CDR3 DNA: TGTGCCAGCAGCATCGGACAGGGAAACACTGAAGCTTTCTTT.

Written as DNA, the CDR3 is TGTGCCAGCAGCACAGGGAATAGGGGCTACACCTTC. It yields the protein CASSTGNRGYTF. The V call is TRBV13, the J call TRBJ1-2; a weak D match, TRBD1 (6 bases). This CDR3 has 12 residues. Trimming removed 5 bases from V and 8 bases from J, with 12 bases in between. From germline, CDR1 is PRHDT and CDR2 FYEKMQ (reference sequence).

The genes are TRBV11-2 and TRBJ1-5; D is possibly TRBD1 (6 bases). The CDR3 has 13 amino acids. The germline CDR1 and CDR2 sequences are SGHAT and FQNNGV. The V and J ends lost 8 bases and 3 bases respectively, with 11 bases between them. Here the CDR3 reads CASGAGVNQPQHF. The CDR3 coding sequence is TGTGCCAGCGGGGCAGGGGTCAATCAGCCCCAGCATTTT.

V gene TRBV5-4 combines with J gene TRBJ2-2, with TRBD1 identical over 8 bases. Germline V gene sequence: CDR1 SGHNT, CDR2 YYREEE (reference sequence). The CDR3 length is 15 residues. Trimming removed 4 bases from V and 7 bases from J; junction bases left unmatched: 9. CDR3 sequence reads: CASSLRTGRSGELFF. The CDR3, as DNA: TGTGCCAGCAGCCTCCGGACAGGGCGTAGCGGGGAGCTGTTTTTT.

This clone was seen a single time. The chain couples TRBV12-3 or TRBV12-4 to TRBJ2-3; no reliable D call. Trimming took off 7 bases at V and 1 base at J, with 6 bases between the two ends. The CDR3 runs to 12 residues. The DNA of the CDR3 is TGTGCCAGCACGGAGCGCACAGATACGCAGTATTTT. Translating it yields CASTERTDTQYF.

The chain joins TRBV5-4 to TRBJ2-1; 8 bases are shared with TRBD1. Per the germline V gene, CDR1 is SGHNT and CDR2 is YYREEE (reference sequence). The junction had 5 bases not matched to a gene; V was cut back by 0 bases and J by 6 bases. This CDR3 is built from 15 residues. CDR3 DNA sequence: TGTGCCAGCAGCTTGGTTGCAGGGGGCATCAATGAGCAGTTCTTC. Protein product: CASSLVAGGINEQFF.

The chain joins TRBV19 to TRBJ1-2; a possible D gene is TRBD1 (5 bases). CDR3 length: 15 residues. Germline-derived CDR1 and CDR2 are LNHDA and SQIVND (reference sequence). The V gene lost 2 bases and the J gene lost 4 bases, with 14 bases spanning the gap. CDR3 protein: CASSISDTASYGYTF. The CDR3 region has the DNA TGTGCCAGTAGTATATCGGACACAGCCAGCTATGGCTACACCTTC.

The chain is built from TRBV18 and TRBJ1-2; TRBD1 matches at 12 bases. The CDR3 runs to 19 residues. The germline gives CDR1 KGHSH, CDR2 LQKENI. Losses at the gene ends were 3 bases for V and 3 bases for J; bases not matched to a gene: 14. CDR3 loop: CASSPYPRDRGRWDYGYTF. The CDR3, as DNA: TGTGCCAGCTCACCTTATCCCCGGGACAGGGGGCGCTGGGACTATGGCTACACCTTC.

This clone was detected only once. The chain has TRBV3-1 (or the pseudogene TRBV3-2) and TRBJ2-7; no firm D call. CDR1 LGHDT and CDR2 YNNKEL come from the germline V gene (reference sequence). V dropped 0 bases and J dropped 6 bases, with 12 bases sitting between them. CDR3 size: 14 residues. The CDR3 is CASSQDRSAAEQYF. As DNA, the CDR3 is TGTGCCAGCAGCCAAGATAGGTCGGCGGCCGAGCAGTACTTC.

This sequence joins TRBV9 and TRBJ2-1; TRBD1 matches at 9 bases. The CDR3 sequence is 17 residues long. Trimming cost V 0 bases and J 2 bases; bases outside gene matches: 6. Germline V CDR1 and CDR2: SGDLS, YYNGEE. The CDR3 region has the DNA TGTGCCAGCAGCGTAGCTGAGGGACAGGGTCCCTACAATGAGCAGTTCTTC. Translation gives CASSVAEGQGPYNEQFF. The full variable domain, its missing parts supplied by reference TRBV9 and TRBJ2-1, is DSGVTQTPKHLITATGQRVTLRCSPRSGDLSVYWYQQSLDQGLQFLIQYYNGEERAKGNILERFSAQQFPDLHSELNLSSLELGDSALYFCASSVAEGQGPYNEQFFGPGTRLTVL.

The V and J genes are TRBV19 and TRBJ2-2, with 13 bases that match TRBD2. Per the germline V gene, CDR1 is LNHDA and CDR2 is SQIVND (reference sequence). The CDR3 loop spans 15 amino acids. The V and J ends lost 5 bases and 7 bases, in that order; junction bases with no gene match: 4. The DNA for the CDR3 is TGTGCCAGTAGTGGGGGACTAGCGGGAAACGGGGAGCTGTTTTTT. It translates to CASSGGLAGNGELFF.